The TCR beta chain under discussion was sequenced for a study of blood T cell repertoires in COVID-19. About the study: There were acute and convalescent COVID-19 samples, and they came from the United States, Italy and Spain.

Participants came from 24 US areas, aged about 18 to 95 years. Someone with COVID-19 had been met by exposed participants within 2 weeks before study entry. Methods used by the authors: Amplified reference gene primers provided the basis for estimating nucleated cell counts. Sequencing was performed with immunoSEQ multiplex PCR; in TCRdb, only in-frame clones are kept and a portion is missing. D and trimming come from the DNA, and the V and J calls and clone size come from that table. The table lists about 260,000 clones, roughly 88% of them singletons. Germline loops: CDR1 SGHAT, CDR2 FQNNGV. V lost 3 bases and J lost 3, with 14 bases in between. The CDR3 extends over 15 amino acids.

Sequencing was carried out using PBMCs or T cells enriched from blood (not recorded which). The V and J genes are TRBV11-2 and TRBJ1-2; no definite D call. The receptor was derived from a woman aged 40 to 50 who had been exposed to COVID-19. The CDR3 sequence: CASSFTRGSDYGYTF. The CDR3 nucleotides read TGTGCCAGCAGCTTTACCCGAGGGTCGGACTATGGCTACACCTTC.